Listed below are T cell receptor beta chains from one sample, sequenced in a study of T-cell memory formation after mild COVID-19. TCRdb reanalysed the 5' RACE reads using MiXCR and keeps one entry per CDR3 protein. The sample comprises 120,000 or so distinct CDR3 sequences, approximately 6.2% of which are singletons, and under 2.5% rests with the top ten. Sequenced: PBMCs or a T cell subset sorted from them (not recorded which). The receptors stem from an adult woman who had mild COVID-19 (a few samples of this study predate the infection). Cell type and time point are not known. Both conserved end residues are part of each CDR3. D genes are given only for firm matches. A row's size may be missing; if present it is once, few, many or a size class.

>few|TRBV5-1|TRBJ2-1|NA
CASRQVGGWEQFF
TGCGCCAGCAGACAGGTCGGGGGTTGGGAGCAGTTCTTC
>NA|TRBV7-9|TRBJ2-3|TRBD1
CASSRGTVITDTQYF
TGTGCCAGCAGCCGAGGGACAGTCATCACAGATACGCAGTATTTT
>many|TRBV4-3|TRBJ2-1|NA
CASSQDLPTSSEQFF
TGCGCCAGCAGCCAAGATCTCCCTACTAGCTCTGAGCAGTTCTTC
>few|TRBV5-1|TRBJ2-7|TRBD1
CASSPTGTGAYEQYF
TGCGCCAGCAGCCCGACCGGGACAGGGGCATACGAGCAGTACTTC
>few|TRBV3-1|TRBJ2-5|NA
CASSPHPDRYQETQYF
TGTGCCAGCAGCCCTCACCCGGACAGATACCAAGAGACCCAGTACTTC
>many|TRBV29-1|TRBJ1-2|NA
CSVRDGQSYGYTF
TGCAGCGTCCGAGATGGACAGAGCTATGGCTACACCTTC
>few|TRBV4-3|TRBJ1-4|NA
CASSRDRHQKLFF
TGCGCCAGCAGCCGGGATAGACACCAAAAACTGTTTTTT
>few|TRBV6-6|TRBJ2-7|TRBD1
CASRGGQGVTEQYF
TGTGCCAGCAGGGGGGGACAGGGTGTAACCGAGCAGTACTTC
>many|TRBV4-2|TRBJ1-1|TRBD1
CASSQDHTGAGAEAFF
TGTGCCAGCAGCCAAGATCATACAGGGGCAGGGGCTGAAGCTTTCTTT
>many|TRBV20-1|TRBJ2-1|NA
CSASPKRVDYNEQFF
TGCAGTGCTTCTCCAAAGCGGGTCGACTACAATGAGCAGTTCTTC
>NA|TRBV29-1|TRBJ1-2|NA
CSVERGRGYGYTF
TGCAGCGTTGAAAGAGGGCGAGGCTATGGCTACACCTTC
>many|TRBV9|TRBJ2-5|NA
CASSVSWLGETQYF
TGTGCCAGCAGTGTCTCTTGGCTTGGGGAGACCCAGTACTTC
>many|TRBV20-1|TRBJ1-2|NA
CSARMGQGPNYGYTF
TGCAGTGCTAGAATGGGGCAGGGGCCTAACTATGGCTACACCTTC
>few|TRBV20-1|TRBJ1-1|NA
CSVSLGGRGATKAFF
TGCAGTGTGTCTTTGGGAGGGAGAGGGGCCACTAAAGCTTTCTTT
>few|TRBV7-2|TRBJ2-1|NA
CASSPDRRGEQFF
TGTGCCAGCAGCCCGGACAGGCGGGGTGAGCAGTTCTTC
>few|TRBV3-1|TRBJ1-1|NA
CASSQGGGSQDPAFF
TGTGCCAGCAGCCAAGGAGGGGGGTCGCAGGATCCGGCTTTCTTT
>few|TRBV20-1|TRBJ2-3|TRBD2
CSALAAGGSTDTQYF
TGCAGTGCTCTGGCGGCGGGGGGGAGCACAGATACGCAGTATTTT
>few|TRBV7-9|TRBJ1-5|NA
CASTSETKPQHF
TGTGCCAGCACCTCCGAGACCAAGCCCCAGCATTTT
>NA|TRBV5-5|TRBJ2-7|NA
CASSPGHQSYEQYF
TGTGCCAGCAGCCCGGGACACCAATCCTACGAGCAGTACTTC
>many|TRBV6-2/TRBV6-3|TRBJ2-3|NA
CASSYDSQYTQYF
TGTGCCAGCAGTTACGACTCTCAATATACGCAGTATTTT
>many|TRBV20-1|TRBJ2-7|NA
CSARAPPGNYEQYF
TGCAGTGCTAGAGCCCCCCCGGGGAACTACGAGCAGTACTTC
>NA|TRBV4-2|TRBJ2-2|NA
CASSQELVRFANTGELFF
TGTGCCAGCAGCCAAGAATTGGTACGGTTCGCGAACACCGGGGAGCTGTTTTTT
>many|TRBV2|TRBJ2-5|NA
CASTTGGETQYF
TGTGCCAGCACGACAGGCGGGGAGACCCAGTACTTC
>NA|TRBV6-5|TRBJ1-3|NA
CASSYSTWTVGNTIYF
TGTGCCAGCAGTTACTCAACTTGGACAGTGGGAAACACCATATATTTT
>NA|TRBV18|TRBJ2-7|NA
CASRRNYEQYF
TGTGCCAGCCGTCGAAACTACGAGCAGTACTTC
>few|TRBV5-1|TRBJ2-6|NA
CASSSSGTSSGANVLTF
TGCGCCAGCAGCTCCTCCGGGACAAGCTCTGGGGCCAACGTCCTGACTTTC
>NA|TRBV5-1|TRBJ2-1|TRBD2
CATTPSGGYYNEQFF
TGCGCCACCACCCCTAGCGGGGGGTACTACAATGAGCAGTTCTTC
>many|TRBV5-1|TRBJ1-5|NA
CASSLTQDQPQHF
TGCGCCAGCAGCTTGACCCAGGATCAGCCCCAGCATTTT
>many|TRBV5-1|TRBJ2-7|NA
CASNPGNSYEQYF
TGCGCCAGCAACCCGGGGAACTCCTACGAGCAGTACTTC
>few|TRBV20-1|TRBJ2-3|TRBD2
CSASTSADTQYF
TGCAGTGCGTCGACTAGCGCAGATACGCAGTATTTT
>NA|TRBV21-1|TRBJ2-3|NA
CASSNGRTDTQYF
TGTGCCAGCAGCAACGGGCGCACAGATACGCAGTATTTT
>many|TRBV18|TRBJ2-1|NA
CASSPLGGDEQFF
TGTGCCAGCTCACCACTAGGAGGGGACGAGCAGTTCTTC
>few|TRBV7-9|TRBJ2-5|TRBD2
CASSRTSGKETQYF
TGTGCCAGCAGCCGGACTAGCGGGAAAGAGACCCAGTACTTC
>NA|TRBV4-3|TRBJ1-2|NA
CASSQARGFSSSGYTF
TGCGCCAGCAGCCAAGCCCGGGGCTTTAGCTCCTCGGGCTACACCTTC
>NA|TRBV6-2/TRBV6-3|TRBJ1-5|NA
CASSYSGYGQPQHF
TGTGCCAGCAGTTACTCAGGGTACGGGCAGCCCCAGCATTTT
>few|TRBV7-6|TRBJ2-2|TRBD2
CASSPEGLSTGELFF
TGTGCCAGCAGCCCCGAGGGACTATCCACCGGGGAGCTGTTTTTT
>few|TRBV4-1|TRBJ2-1|NA
CASSQERISEQFF
TGCGCCAGCAGCCAAGAGAGAATAAGTGAGCAGTTCTTC
>few|TRBV12-3/TRBV12-4|TRBJ1-2|TRBD1
CASSPGGVGGYTF
TGTGCCAGCAGCCCAGGGGGGGTAGGTGGCTACACCTTC
>few|TRBV20-1|TRBJ1-1|TRBD1
CSASRKGAGEAFF
TGCAGTGCTAGTAGGAAGGGGGCCGGTGAAGCTTTCTTT
>few|TRBV18|TRBJ2-5|NA
CASSPGQEETQYF
TGTGCCAGCTCCCCGGGACAAGAAGAGACCCAGTACTTC
>NA|TRBV5-1|TRBJ2-2|TRBD1
CASKQGSNTGELFF
TGCGCCAGTAAACAGGGGTCGAACACCGGGGAGCTGTTTTTT
>few|TRBV20-1|TRBJ2-3|NA
CSAKDPVRTDTQYF
TGCAGTGCTAAGGACCCGGTCCGCACAGATACGCAGTATTTT
>few|TRBV24-1|TRBJ2-2|TRBD2
CATSDGLAGARVLFF
TGTGCCACCAGTGATGGACTAGCGGGTGCACGGGTGCTGTTTTTT
>NA|TRBV29-1|TRBJ1-1|TRBD1
CSSRVGTVRAEAFF
TGCAGCAGCCGGGTGGGGACAGTCAGGGCTGAAGCTTTCTTT
>NA|TRBV5-1|TRBJ1-1|NA
CASSLADFVNTEAFF
TGCGCCAGCAGCTTGGCGGACTTCGTCAACACTGAAGCTTTCTTT
>many|TRBV11-2|TRBJ1-1|NA
CASSAGLNTEAFF
TGTGCCAGCAGCGCAGGACTTAACACTGAAGCTTTCTTT
>NA|TRBV9|TRBJ1-6|TRBD1
CASSPKDRGRHSPLHF
TGTGCCAGCAGCCCGAAGGACAGGGGGAGGCATTCACCCCTCCACTTT